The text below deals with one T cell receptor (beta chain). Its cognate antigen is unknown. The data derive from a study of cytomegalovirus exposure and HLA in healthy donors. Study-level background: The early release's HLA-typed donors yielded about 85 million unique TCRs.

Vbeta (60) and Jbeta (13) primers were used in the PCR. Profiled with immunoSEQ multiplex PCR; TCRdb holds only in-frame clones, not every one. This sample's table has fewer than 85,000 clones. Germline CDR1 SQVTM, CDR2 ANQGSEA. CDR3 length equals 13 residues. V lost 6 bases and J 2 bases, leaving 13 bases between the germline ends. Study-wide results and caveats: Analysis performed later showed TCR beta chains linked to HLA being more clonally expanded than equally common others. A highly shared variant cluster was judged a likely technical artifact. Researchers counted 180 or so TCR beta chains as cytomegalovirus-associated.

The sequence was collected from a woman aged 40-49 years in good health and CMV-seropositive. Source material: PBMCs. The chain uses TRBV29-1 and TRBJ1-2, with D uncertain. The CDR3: CSVAPSVNYGYTF. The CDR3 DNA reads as TGCAGCGTCGCCCCCTCAGTGAACTATGGCTACACCTTC.